A single sample gave rise to the 3 T cell receptor beta chains below, sequenced in a study of regulatory T cells in long-lasting Graves disease. As for time point: newly diagnosed GD, antithyroid drugs for less than 3 months. RNA extracted from PBMCs served as the sequencing template. Sequencing libraries for TCR beta were prepared with iRepertoire HTBI primers and Arm-PCR of CDR3 regions. Via MiXCR, TCRdb re-called the multiplex PCR reads, giving one row per CDR3 protein. This table holds hundreds of thousands of distinct CDR3 sequences, 16% found once. The same sample was also used in a study of T cells in Graves' hyperthyroidism and ophthalmopathy.

The specimen was peripheral blood mononuclear cells (PBMCs), collected at new diagnosis, from a patient treated with antithyroid drugs. The source is a woman younger than 45 with Graves disease.

Many counts were recorded for this clonotype. This chain connects TRBV20-1 to TRBJ2-3; 7 bases match TRBD2. With V trimmed by 3 bases and J by 0 bases, 3 bases remained unmatched. Germline CDR1 DFQATT, CDR2 SNEGSKA (reference sequence). This CDR3 has 14 residues. The DNA of the CDR3 is TGCAGTGCTAGTCTAGCGGAAAGCACAGATACGCAGTATTTT. As protein: CSASLAESTDTQYF.

This clonotype showed up many times. The chain carries TRBV6-5 and TRBJ1-1; D remains unclear. Trimming left V 3 bases short and J 5 bases short, with 13 bases between. The CDR3 has 14 residues. Germline lookup yields CDR1 MNHEY and CDR2 SVGAGI. The chain's CDR3 is CASSYGIGWTEAFF. The CDR3 nucleotides read TGTGCCAGCAGTTATGGCATCGGGTGGACTGAAGCTTTCTTT.

This chain uses TRBV9 with TRBJ2-2; D gene uncertain. In germline, CDR1 is SGDLS, CDR2 YYNGEE. This CDR3 has 16 amino acids. The ends were cut back, 2 bases at V and 1 base at J, with 12 bases in the middle. DNA for the CDR3: TGTGCCAGCAGCGTTCAAAGTGGCGTGAACACCGGGGAGCTGTTTTTT. Its protein is CASSVQSGVNTGELFF.